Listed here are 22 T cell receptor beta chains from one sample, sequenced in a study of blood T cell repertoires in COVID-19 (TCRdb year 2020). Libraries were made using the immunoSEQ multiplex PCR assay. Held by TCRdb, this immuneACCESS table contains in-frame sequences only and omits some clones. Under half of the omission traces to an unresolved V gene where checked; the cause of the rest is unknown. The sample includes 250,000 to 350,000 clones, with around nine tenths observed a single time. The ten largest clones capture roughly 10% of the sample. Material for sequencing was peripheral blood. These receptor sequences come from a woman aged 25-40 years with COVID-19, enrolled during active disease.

Here the CDR3 reads CASSIQGGEQFF. DNA of the CDR3: TGCGCCAGCAGCATACAGGGGGGTGAGCAGTTCTTC. The rearrangement joins TRBV5-1 to TRBJ2-1, with 8 nucleotides matching TRBD1. The CDR3 is made up of 12 amino acids. Germline V CDR1 and CDR2: SGHRS, YFSETQ. V shed 4 bases and J 9 bases; nucleotides not matched to a gene: 3. The full variable domain, with the rest looked up from reference TRBV5-1 and TRBJ2-1, is KAGVTQTPRYLIKTRGQQVTLSCSPISGHRSVSWYQQTPGQGLQFLFEYFSETQRNKGNFPGRFSGRQFSNSRSEMNVSTLELGDSALYLCASSIQGGEQFFGPGTRLTVL.

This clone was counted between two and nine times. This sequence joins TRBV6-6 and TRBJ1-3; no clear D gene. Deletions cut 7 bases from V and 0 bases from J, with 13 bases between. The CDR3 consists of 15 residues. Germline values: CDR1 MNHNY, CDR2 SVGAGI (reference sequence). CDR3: CASTLSTISGNTIYF. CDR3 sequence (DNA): TGTGCCAGCACCCTTTCAACTATCTCTGGAAACACCATATATTTT.

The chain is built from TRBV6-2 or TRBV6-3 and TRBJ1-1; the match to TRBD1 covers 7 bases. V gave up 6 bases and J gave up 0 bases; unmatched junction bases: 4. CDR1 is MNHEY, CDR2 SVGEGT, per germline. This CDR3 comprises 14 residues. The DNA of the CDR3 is TGTGCCAGCAGCTGGGACAGCATGAACACTGAAGCTTTCTTT. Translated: CASSWDSMNTEAFF.

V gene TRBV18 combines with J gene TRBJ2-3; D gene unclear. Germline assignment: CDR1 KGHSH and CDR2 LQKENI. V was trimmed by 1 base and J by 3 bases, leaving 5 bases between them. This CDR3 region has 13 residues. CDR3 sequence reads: CASSPLSTDTQYF. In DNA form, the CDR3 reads TGTGCCAGCTCACCACTTTCGACAGATACGCAGTATTTT.

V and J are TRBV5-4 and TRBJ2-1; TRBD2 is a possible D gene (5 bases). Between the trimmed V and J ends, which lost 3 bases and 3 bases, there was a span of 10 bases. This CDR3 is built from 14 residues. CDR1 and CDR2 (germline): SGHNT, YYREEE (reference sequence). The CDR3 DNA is TGTGCCAGCAGCTCCACGGGGATCTACAATGAGCAGTTCTTC. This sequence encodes CASSSTGIYNEQFF.

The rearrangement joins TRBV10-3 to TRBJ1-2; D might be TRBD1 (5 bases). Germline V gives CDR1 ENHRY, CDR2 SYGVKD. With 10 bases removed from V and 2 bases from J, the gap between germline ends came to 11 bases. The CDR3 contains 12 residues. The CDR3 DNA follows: TGTGCCACTAACCCAGGGAACTATGGCTACACCTTC. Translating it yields CATNPGNYGYTF.

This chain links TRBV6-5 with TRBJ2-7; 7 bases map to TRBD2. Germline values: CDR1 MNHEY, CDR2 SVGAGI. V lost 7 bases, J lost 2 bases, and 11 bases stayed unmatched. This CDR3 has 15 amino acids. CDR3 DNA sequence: TGTGCCAGCAAGCGGGATTCCGATCCCACCTACGAGCAGTACTTC. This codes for CASKRDSDPTYEQYF.

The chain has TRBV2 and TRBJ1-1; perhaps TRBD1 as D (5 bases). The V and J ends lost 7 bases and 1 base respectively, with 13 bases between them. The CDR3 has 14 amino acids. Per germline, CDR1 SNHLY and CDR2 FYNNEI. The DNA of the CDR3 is TGTGCCAGCAAAATTTCGGGGGGGAACACTGAAGCTTTCTTT. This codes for CASKISGGNTEAFF.

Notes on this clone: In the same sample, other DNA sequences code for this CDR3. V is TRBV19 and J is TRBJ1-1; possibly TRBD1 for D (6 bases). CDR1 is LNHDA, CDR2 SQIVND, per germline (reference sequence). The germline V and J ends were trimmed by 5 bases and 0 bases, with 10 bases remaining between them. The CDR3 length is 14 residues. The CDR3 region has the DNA TGTGCCAGTAGTCTTACAGGGTTGAACACTGAAGCTTTCTTT. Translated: CASSLTGLNTEAFF.

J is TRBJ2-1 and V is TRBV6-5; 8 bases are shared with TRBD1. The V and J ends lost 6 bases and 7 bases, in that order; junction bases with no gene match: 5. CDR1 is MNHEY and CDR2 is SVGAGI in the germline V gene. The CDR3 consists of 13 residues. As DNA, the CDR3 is TGTGCCAGCAGGGCAACAGGGGGAAATGAGCAGTTCTTC. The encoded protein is CASRATGGNEQFF.

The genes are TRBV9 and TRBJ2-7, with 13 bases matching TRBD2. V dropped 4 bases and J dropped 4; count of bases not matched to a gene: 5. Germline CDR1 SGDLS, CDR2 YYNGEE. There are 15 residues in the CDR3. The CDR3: CASSPGTSGVYEQYF. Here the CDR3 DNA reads TGTGCCAGCAGCCCGGGGACTAGCGGGGTTTACGAGCAGTACTTC.

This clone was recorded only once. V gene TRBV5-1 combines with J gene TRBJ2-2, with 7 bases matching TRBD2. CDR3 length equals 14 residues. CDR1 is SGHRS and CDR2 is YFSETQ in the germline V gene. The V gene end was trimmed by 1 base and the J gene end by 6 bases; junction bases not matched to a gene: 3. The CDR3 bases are TGCGCCAGCAGCTTGCCTAGCGGCCCCGGGGAGCTGTTTTTT. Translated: CASSLPSGPGELFF.

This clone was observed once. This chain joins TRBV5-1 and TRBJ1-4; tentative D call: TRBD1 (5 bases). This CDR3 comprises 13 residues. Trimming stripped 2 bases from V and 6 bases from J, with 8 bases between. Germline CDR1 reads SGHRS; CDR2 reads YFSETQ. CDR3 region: CASSLQDDEKLFF. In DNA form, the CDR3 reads TGCGCCAGCAGCTTACAGGACGATGAAAAACTGTTTTTT.

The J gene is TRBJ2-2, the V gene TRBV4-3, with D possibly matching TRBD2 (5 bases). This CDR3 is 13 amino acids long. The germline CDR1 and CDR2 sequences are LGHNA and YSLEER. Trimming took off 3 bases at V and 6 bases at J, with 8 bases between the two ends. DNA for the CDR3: TGCGCCAGCAGCCAGATCGGGGCCGGGGAGCTGTTTTTT. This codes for CASSQIGAGELFF.

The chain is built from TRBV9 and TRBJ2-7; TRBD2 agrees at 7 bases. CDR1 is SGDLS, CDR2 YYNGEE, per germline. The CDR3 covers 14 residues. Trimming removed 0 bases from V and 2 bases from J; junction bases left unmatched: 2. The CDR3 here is CASSVGGGTYEQYF. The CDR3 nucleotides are TGTGCCAGCAGCGTAGGGGGAGGGACCTACGAGCAGTACTTC.

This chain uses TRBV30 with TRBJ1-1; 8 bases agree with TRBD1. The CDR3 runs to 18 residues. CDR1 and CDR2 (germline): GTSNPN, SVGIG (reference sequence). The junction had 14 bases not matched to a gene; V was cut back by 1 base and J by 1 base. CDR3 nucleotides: TGTGCCTGGAGTGATCGCTGGGTCCACGGGACAGGGAACACTGAAGCTTTCTTT. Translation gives CAWSDRWVHGTGNTEAFF.

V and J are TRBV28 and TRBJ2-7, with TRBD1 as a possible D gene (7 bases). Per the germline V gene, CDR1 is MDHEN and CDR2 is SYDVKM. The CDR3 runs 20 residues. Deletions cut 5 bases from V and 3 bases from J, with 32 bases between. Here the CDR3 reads CASSHSCTHTDRSGSYEQYF. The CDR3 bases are TGTGCCAGCAGTCACTCCTGTACTCACACGGACAGGTCCGGGAGCTACGAGCAGTACTTC.

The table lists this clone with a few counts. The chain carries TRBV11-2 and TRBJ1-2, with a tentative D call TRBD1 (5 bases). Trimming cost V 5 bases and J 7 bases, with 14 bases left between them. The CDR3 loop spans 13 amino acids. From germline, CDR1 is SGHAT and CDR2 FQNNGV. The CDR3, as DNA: TGTGCCAGCAGCCATCCAGGGTTCCGTGGCTACACCTTC. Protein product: CASSHPGFRGYTF.

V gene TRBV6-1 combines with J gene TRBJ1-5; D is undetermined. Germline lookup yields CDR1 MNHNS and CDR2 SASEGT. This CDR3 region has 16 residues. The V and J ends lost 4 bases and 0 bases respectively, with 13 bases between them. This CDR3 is CASSALHGNSNQPQHF. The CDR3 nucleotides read TGTGCCAGCAGTGCCCTCCACGGGAATAGCAATCAGCCCCAGCATTTT.

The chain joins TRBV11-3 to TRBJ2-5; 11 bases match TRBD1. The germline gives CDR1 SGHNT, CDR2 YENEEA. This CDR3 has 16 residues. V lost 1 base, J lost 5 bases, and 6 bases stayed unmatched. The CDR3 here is CASSLGRGTGGETQYF. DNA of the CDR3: TGTGCCAGCAGCTTAGGTCGTGGGACAGGGGGGGAGACCCAGTACTTC.

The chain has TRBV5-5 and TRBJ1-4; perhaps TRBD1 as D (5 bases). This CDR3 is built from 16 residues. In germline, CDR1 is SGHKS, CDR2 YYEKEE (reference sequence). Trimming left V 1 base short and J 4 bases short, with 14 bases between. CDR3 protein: CASSLNTWGGNEKLFF. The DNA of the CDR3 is TGTGCCAGCAGCTTGAACACTTGGGGGGGTAATGAAAAACTGTTTTTT.

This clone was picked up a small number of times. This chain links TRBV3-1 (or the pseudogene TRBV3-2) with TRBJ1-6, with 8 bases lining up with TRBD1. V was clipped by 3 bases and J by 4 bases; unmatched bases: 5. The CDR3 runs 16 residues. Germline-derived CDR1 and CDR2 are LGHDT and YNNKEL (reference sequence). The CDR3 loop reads CASSQDRTGYNSPLHF. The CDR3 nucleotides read TGTGCCAGCAGCCAGGACCGGACAGGGTATAATTCACCCCTCCACTTT.